The 24 T cell receptor beta chains reported below all come from one sample, sequenced in a study of blood T cell repertoires in COVID-19 (TCRdb year 2020). Receptors were amplified or captured by the immunoSEQ multiplex PCR assay. The immuneACCESS repertoire file appears here via TCRdb, limited to in-frame rearrangements. These files lack a portion of the clones; in checked studies, under half of the deficit traces to unresolved V genes, and the cause of the others is not known. Present in this sample are approximately 220,000 clones, roughly 80% of which were seen just once. Around 2.3% of the sample is in the top ten clones. The source material was peripheral blood. The receptors here all came from a woman aged 40 to 55 with active or convalescent COVID-19.

The chain couples TRBV5-6 to TRBJ1-5; 7 bases are shared with TRBD1. J was trimmed by 2 bases and V by 2 bases; bases with no gene match: 4. CDR3 length: 15 amino acids. Germline CDR1 reads SGHDT; CDR2 reads YYEEEE. The CDR3 is CASSFGRGGNQPQHF. CDR3 coding DNA: TGTGCCAGCAGCTTCGGCAGGGGGGGCAATCAGCCCCAGCATTTT.

This clone has a single count. This sequence joins TRBV28 and TRBJ2-7; the match to TRBD1 covers 8 bases. In germline, CDR1 is MDHEN, CDR2 SYDVKM. The CDR3 consists of 12 residues. The junction had 7 bases not matched to a gene; V was cut back by 11 bases and J by 4 bases. The CDR3 spells CAARDRGYEQYF. As DNA, the CDR3 is TGTGCCGCTAGAGACAGGGGTTACGAGCAGTACTTC. Combining the CDR3 with reference TRBV28 and TRBJ2-7 gives the whole variable domain DVKVTQSSRYLVKRTGEKVFLECVQDMDHENMFWYRQDPGLGLRLIYFSYDVKMKEKGDIPEGYSVSREKKERFSLILESASTNQTSMYLCAARDRGYEQYFGPGTRLTVT.

This clone was seen only a few times. This chain connects TRBV5-1 to TRBJ1-6; tentatively, D is TRBD1 (5 bases). This CDR3 comprises 15 residues. V was shortened by 5 bases and J by 5 bases, with 14 bases between the two germline ends. Germline loops: CDR1 SGHRS, CDR2 YFSETQ. The CDR3 coding sequence is TGCGCCAGCAGTCTGGGGCGGGGAGATAATTCACCCCTCCACTTT. Its translation is CASSLGRGDNSPLHF.

CDR3 amino acids: CASSVGSGDPRDTGELFF. CDR3 coding DNA: TGTGCCAGCAGCGTAGGTAGCGGGGACCCACGGGACACCGGGGAGCTGTTTTTT. V and J are TRBV9 and TRBJ2-2, with 8 bases that match TRBD2. Per the germline V gene, CDR1 is SGDLS and CDR2 is YYNGEE. V lost 0 bases and J lost 3; bases outside the gene matches: 10. CDR3 length: 18 residues.

V usage is TRBV2 and J usage is TRBJ2-1, with D tentatively TRBD2 (6 bases). This CDR3 is built from 15 residues. The germline gives CDR1 SNHLY, CDR2 FYNNEI. The V and J ends lost 8 bases and 0 bases respectively, with 14 bases between them. CDR3 in amino acids: CASFRGMSSYNEQFF. In DNA form, the CDR3 reads TGTGCCAGCTTCCGGGGGATGAGCTCCTACAATGAGCAGTTCTTC.

V usage is TRBV5-3 and J usage is TRBJ1-2, with D unresolved. TRBV5-3 is labeled an ORF, and its function is uncertain. The CDR3 has 13 residues. Trimming took off 1 base at V and 1 base at J, with 5 bases between the two ends. The CDR3 bases are TGTGCCAGAAGCTTGCCCAGTAACTATGGCTACACCTTC. It specifies CARSLPSNYGYTF.

The rearrangement links TRBV12-3 or TRBV12-4 to TRBJ1-2; D call uncertain. V was trimmed by 7 bases and J by 4 bases, leaving 13 bases between them. The CDR3 length is 13 residues. CDR3 protein: CASTTSTGYGYTF. CDR3 in DNA: TGTGCCAGCACGACATCGACCGGCTATGGCTACACCTTC.

CDR3: CSASTHSSYNEQFF. The CDR3 nucleotides are TGCAGTGCTAGTACGCACAGCTCCTACAATGAGCAGTTCTTC. This sequence joins TRBV20-1 and TRBJ2-1, with D hard to call. CDR1 DFQATT and CDR2 SNEGSKA come from the germline V gene (reference sequence). The germline V and J ends were trimmed by 3 bases and 0 bases, with 9 bases remaining between them. This CDR3 is built from 14 residues.

A few counts support this clone. The rearrangement links TRBV16 to TRBJ1-5; 7 nucleotides align to TRBD1. The CDR3 is 17 residues long. Germline loops: CDR1 KGHSY, CDR2 FQNENV. The trim removed 1 base at V and 0 bases at J, leaving 6 bases unmatched. CDR3 nucleotides: TGTGCCAGCAGCCAATTTCGGACAGGCTATAGCAATCAGCCCCAGCATTTT. Protein sequence: CASSQFRTGYSNQPQHF.

In its sample, this clone was seen once. This chain connects TRBV24-1 to TRBJ2-2, with TRBD2 identical over 11 bases. This CDR3 spans 18 amino acids. V shed 1 base and J 2 bases; nucleotides not matched to a gene: 5. Germline V gives CDR1 KGHDR, CDR2 SFDVKD. CDR3 in amino acids: CATSDFGGLAANTGELFF. CDR3 nucleotides: TGTGCCACCAGTGATTTTGGGGGACTAGCGGCCAACACCGGGGAGCTGTTTTTT.

The chain combines TRBV24-1 with TRBJ2-1; TRBD2 aligns across 11 bases. The CDR3 is 16 amino acids. J gave up 4 bases and V 6 bases, and 7 bases lay outside the gene matches. Germline V lookup: CDR1 KGHDR, CDR2 SFDVKD. The DNA of the CDR3 is TGTGCCACCAGTCCGGGACTAGCGGCGTCATACAATGAGCAGTTCTTC. This encodes CATSPGLAASYNEQFF.

The J gene is TRBJ1-1, the V gene TRBV5-8; no firm D call. This CDR3 spans 16 amino acids. V was clipped by 2 bases and J by 0 bases, with 14 bases between them. Germline V CDR1 and CDR2: SGHTS, YDEGEE. The CDR3 coding sequence is TGTGCCAGCAGCTTCAACGCCGGGTTCATGAACACTGAAGCTTTCTTT. It is translated as CASSFNAGFMNTEAFF. Combining the CDR3 with reference TRBV5-8 and TRBJ1-1 gives the whole variable domain EAGVTQSPTHLIKTRGQQATLRCSPISGHTSVYWYQQALGLGLQFLLWYDEGEERNRGNFPPRFSGRQFPNYSSELNVNALELEDSALYLCASSFNAGFMNTEAFFGQGTRLTVV.

In nucleotides, the CDR3 is TGTGCCAGCAGTCCTCAGGGGCTGAGCACTGAAGCTTTCTTT. Amino acids: CASSPQGLSTEAFF. The chain recombines TRBV5-6 with TRBJ1-1, with D possibly matching TRBD1 (6 bases). The CDR3 is 14 residues long. V gave up 5 bases and J gave up 4 bases, with 15 bases separating them. Germline assignment: CDR1 SGHDT and CDR2 YYEEEE.

This clone came up a few times. The rearrangement links TRBV28 to TRBJ2-7, with no clear D. CDR3 length: 12 amino acids. The germline CDR1 and CDR2 sequences are MDHEN and SYDVKM. V dropped 7 bases and J dropped 5 bases, with 12 bases sitting between them. The CDR3 sequence: CASTPGVHEQYF. DNA of the CDR3: TGTGCCAGCACCCCCGGAGTCCACGAGCAGTACTTC.

A single count supports this clone. Written as DNA, the CDR3 is TGTGCCTGGACCTCTTCGGTCCCGTCGGGGGAGCTGTTTTTT. Protein product: CAWTSSVPSGELFF. The genes are TRBV30 and TRBJ2-2; D unresolved. Germline values: CDR1 GTSNPN, CDR2 SVGIG (reference sequence). CDR3 length equals 14 residues. V lost 4 bases to trimming and J lost 8 bases, with 17 bases between them. Looking up the rest from reference TRBV30 and TRBJ2-2 gives the full variable domain: SQTIHQWPATLVQPVGSPLSLECTVEGTSNPNLYWYRQAAGRGLQLLFYSVGIGQISSEVPQNLSASRPQDRQFILSSKKLLLSDSGFYLCAWTSSVPSGELFFGEGSRLTVL.

This clone showed up just a few times. V usage is TRBV3-1 (or the pseudogene TRBV3-2) and J usage is TRBJ1-5; no firm D call. CDR1 is LGHDT and CDR2 is YNNKEL in the germline V gene (reference sequence). V lost 4 bases and J lost 1, with 14 bases in between. This CDR3 comprises 16 residues. In DNA, the CDR3 is TGTGCCAGCAGCCCTCGCGGGATTGGCAGCAATCAGCCCCAGCATTTT. It translates to CASSPRGIGSNQPQHF.

The chain carries TRBV24-1 and TRBJ2-5; maybe TRBD1 (5 bases). The CDR3 totals 14 residues. Trimming left V 4 bases short and J 3 bases short, with 11 bases between. Germline assignment: CDR1 KGHDR and CDR2 SFDVKD. The CDR3 protein is CATSESPGKETQYF. The CDR3, as DNA: TGTGCCACCAGTGAAAGCCCAGGGAAAGAGACCCAGTACTTC.

The genes are TRBV19 and TRBJ1-6; D is undetermined. The V end was cut by 5 bases, the J end by 3 bases, with 5 bases between. Germline V gene lookup returns CDR1 LNHDA and CDR2 SQIVND (reference sequence). CDR3 length: 13 amino acids. CDR3 nucleotides: TGTGCCAGTAGTGCGGTCTATAATTCACCCCTCCACTTT. Protein: CASSAVYNSPLHF.

The gene calls are TRBV19 and TRBJ2-7; a possible D gene is TRBD1 (6 bases). V lost 1 base and J 0 bases, leaving 10 bases between the germline ends. Germline CDR1 LNHDA, CDR2 SQIVND (reference sequence). This CDR3 is 15 amino acids long. CDR3 sequence (DNA): TGTGCCAGTAGTATAGCCCGGACAGACTCCTACGAGCAGTACTTC. As protein: CASSIARTDSYEQYF. Complete variable domain (other parts from reference TRBV19 and TRBJ2-7): DGGITQSPKYLFRKEGQNVTLSCEQNLNHDAMYWYRQDPGQGLRLIYYSQIVNDFQKGDIAEGYSVSREKKESFPLTVTSAQKNPTAFYLCASSIARTDSYEQYFGPGTRLTVT.

The CDR3 nucleotides read TGTGCCAGCAGCCGATCCGCAGGGGCGGGAGACTATGGCTACACCTTC. Its protein product is CASSRSAGAGDYGYTF. The chain couples TRBV7-9 to TRBJ1-2; possible D gene TRBD1, 6 bases. The CDR3 is made up of 16 amino acids. The germline V and J ends were trimmed by 5 bases and 3 bases, with 19 bases remaining between them. Germline V gives CDR1 SEHNR, CDR2 FQNEAQ (reference sequence). Full variable domain (outside the CDR3, taken from reference TRBV7-9 and TRBJ1-2): DTGVSQNPRHKITKRGQNVTFRCDPISEHNRLYWYRQTLGQGPEFLTYFQNEAQLEKSRLLSDRFSAERPKGSFSTLEIQRTEQGDSAMYLCASSRSAGAGDYGYTFGSGTRLTVV.

CDR3: CASRTGTAPTNEQFF. In DNA form, the CDR3 reads TGTGCCAGCCGTACCGGGACTGCACCCACAAATGAGCAGTTCTTC. The chain uses TRBV11-3 and TRBJ2-1, with a weak D call TRBD2 (6 bases). The ends were cut back, 8 bases at V and 7 bases at J, with 21 bases in the middle. This CDR3 spans 15 amino acids. Looked up from germline, CDR1 is SGHNT and CDR2 is YENEEA.

The genes are TRBV27 and TRBJ2-5; a possible D gene is TRBD1 (5 bases). CDR1 and CDR2 from the germline V gene are MNHEY and SMNVEV (reference sequence). V was shortened by 5 bases and J by 5 bases, with 15 bases between the two germline ends. CDR3 size: 14 residues. The CDR3, as DNA: TGTGCCAGCAGTAAATCAGGGTTCTTGGAGACCCAGTACTTC. This gives the protein CASSKSGFLETQYF.

The V and J genes are TRBV27 and TRBJ2-1; 7 positions match TRBD1. There are 12 residues in the CDR3. The trim removed 5 bases at V and 15 bases at J, leaving 10 bases unmatched. In germline, CDR1 is MNHEY, CDR2 SMNVEV (reference sequence). The CDR3 spells CASSRDRARWFF. The CDR3 coding sequence is TGTGCCAGCAGTCGAGACAGGGCAAGGTGGTTCTTC.

As to this clone: A junction boundary mismatches the germline segment, possibly from a read error. The V and J genes are TRBV7-9 and TRBJ1-2; a possible D gene is TRBD1 (6 bases). CDR1 SEHNR and CDR2 FQNEAQ come from the germline V gene (reference sequence). The CDR3 contains 12 residues. CDR3 sequence (DNA): TGTGCCAGCAGCTTAACCCCGGACAGACATCCCTTC. It yields the protein CASSLTPDRHPF.